These 16 T cell receptor beta chains originate from one sample sequenced in a study of cytomegalovirus exposure and HLA in healthy donors. In the PCR, 60 Vbeta and 13 Jbeta primers were used. Produced via immunoSEQ multiplex PCR; TCRdb's table is partial and in-frame only. The sample holds 150,000 to 200,000 clones, under 80% seen once. Sequenced: PBMCs. The receptors originated from a woman aged 25 to 39 in good health and CMV-seropositive.

The CDR3 DNA reads as TGTGCCAGCAGCCCGACAGGGTCTTTCGCGAACACCGGGGAGCTGTTTTTT. Protein product: CASSPTGSFANTGELFF. The rearrangement joins TRBV7-9 to TRBJ2-2; TRBD1 agrees at 7 bases. Per the germline V gene, CDR1 is SEHNR and CDR2 is FQNEAQ (reference sequence). This CDR3 is built from 17 residues. J was trimmed by 0 bases and V by 5 bases; bases with no gene match: 9. The full variable domain, in which reference TRBV7-9 and TRBJ2-2 provide the parts outside the CDR3, is DTGVSQNPRHKITKRGQNVTFRCDPISEHNRLYWYRQTLGQGPEFLTYFQNEAQLEKSRLLSDRFSAERPKGSFSTLEIQRTEQGDSAMYLCASSPTGSFANTGELFFGEGSRLTVL.

This chain links TRBV29-1 with TRBJ2-1; 10 bases line up with TRBD1. The CDR3 runs 18 residues. The germline gives CDR1 SQVTM, CDR2 ANQGSEA. J gave up 1 base and V 3 bases, and 12 bases lay outside the gene matches. CDR3 sequence (DNA): TGCAGCGTTGACCCCGGGACAGGGGATCCCCTTTCCTACAATGAGCAGTTCTTC. Its translation is CSVDPGTGDPLSYNEQFF.

The chain recombines TRBV5-1 with TRBJ2-5; 8 nucleotides match TRBD1. Germline values: CDR1 SGHRS, CDR2 YFSETQ. This CDR3 contains 16 residues. The junction had 7 bases not matched to a gene; V was cut back by 0 bases and J by 3 bases. The chain's CDR3 is CASSLAAGGREETQYF. The DNA of the CDR3 is TGCGCCAGCAGCTTGGCCGCAGGGGGCAGGGAAGAGACCCAGTACTTC.

The V call is TRBV19, the J call TRBJ2-3, with 9 bases lining up with TRBD2. CDR3 length equals 15 residues. Germline assignment: CDR1 LNHDA and CDR2 SQIVND (reference sequence). V lost 4 bases and J lost 2; bases outside the gene matches: 4. The CDR3 is CASSTPSGVTDTQYF. CDR3 coding DNA: TGTGCCAGTAGTACCCCTAGCGGGGTCACAGATACGCAGTATTTT.

The chain uses TRBV7-6 and TRBJ2-5; 8 nucleotides match TRBD1. The J call is in doubt because the DNA end fits TRBJ2-7 better. The CDR3 is 16 amino acids. From germline, CDR1 is SGHVS and CDR2 FNYEAQ. In DNA, the CDR3 is TGTGACGTCAGGGCAGGGGGCGCCCGGGTGTCCTACGAGCAGTACTTC. Translating it yields CDVRAGGARVSYEQYF.

J is TRBJ2-5 and V is TRBV5-1; D may be TRBD2 (6 bases). The CDR3 covers 13 residues. Between the trimmed V and J ends, which lost 1 base and 3 bases, there was a span of 7 bases. Germline assignment: CDR1 SGHRS and CDR2 YFSETQ. The CDR3 region has the DNA TGCGCCAGCAGCTTGATAGCGGAAGAGACCCAGTACTTC. Its protein is CASSLIAEETQYF.

This chain joins TRBV6-5 and TRBJ2-3, with D possibly TRBD2 on 6 matching bases. The CDR3 has 15 residues. V lost 4 bases to trimming and J lost 3 bases, with 14 bases between them. Germline-derived CDR1 and CDR2 are MNHEY and SVGAGI. CDR3 in DNA: TGTGCCAGCAGTTTCGGGGGTATCCGAACAGATACGCAGTATTTT. Translating it yields CASSFGGIRTDTQYF.

The rearrangement joins TRBV2 to TRBJ2-1, with 14 bases identical to TRBD2. The CDR3 runs to 17 residues. V was clipped by 9 bases and J by 5 bases; unmatched bases: 12. Germline V gene sequence: CDR1 SNHLY, CDR2 FYNNEI. This CDR3 reads CARSGLAGGRRHNEQFF. CDR3 coding DNA: TGTGCCAGGTCCGGACTAGCGGGGGGCAGGCGTCACAATGAGCAGTTCTTC.

The chain links TRBV12-5 to TRBJ1-3; D not resolved. The V gene lost 1 base and the J gene lost 3 bases, with 10 bases spanning the gap. Germline V lookup: CDR1 LGHNT, CDR2 FRNRAP. This CDR3 is 15 amino acids long. CDR3 sequence reads: CASGLERTLGNTIYF. CDR3 nucleotide sequence: TGTGCTAGTGGTTTGGAACGGACTCTTGGAAACACCATATATTTT.

This rearrangement joins TRBV4-1 to TRBJ1-3; D is unresolved. The germline V gene encodes CDR1 MGHRA and CDR2 YSYEKL. V lost 6 bases and J 1 base, leaving 13 bases between the germline ends. The CDR3 spans 15 residues. CDR3 protein: CASREVLASGNTIYF. The CDR3 DNA sequence: TGCGCCAGCAGGGAGGTGCTAGCATCTGGAAACACCATATATTTT.

The CDR3 sequence: CSVAGGRETQYF. CDR3 coding DNA: TGCAGCGTGGCGGGGGGGCGAGAGACCCAGTACTTC. The chain joins TRBV29-1 to TRBJ2-5; 9 nucleotides line up with TRBD2. This CDR3 has 12 residues. J was trimmed by 4 bases and V by 6 bases; bases with no gene match: 3. CDR1 SQVTM and CDR2 ANQGSEA come from the germline V gene.

This clone was seen once. The rearrangement uses TRBV7-9 and TRBJ2-1; 7 bases are shared with TRBD2. The CDR3 has 15 amino acids. The germline gives CDR1 SEHNR, CDR2 FQNEAQ (reference sequence). V dropped 5 bases and J dropped 6; count of bases not matched to a gene: 10. DNA of the CDR3: TGTGCCAGCAGCCCAAGGACTAGGGCCGGCAATGAGCAGTTCTTC. Amino acids: CASSPRTRAGNEQFF.

The chain joins TRBV11-3 to TRBJ2-5; possibly TRBD1 for D (5 bases). CDR1 and CDR2 (germline): SGHNT, YENEEA. There are 12 residues in the CDR3. V was trimmed by 2 bases and J by 4 bases, leaving 5 bases between them. CDR3 sequence: CASSLRGETQYF. CDR3 in DNA: TGTGCCAGCAGCTTAAGGGGAGAGACCCAGTACTTC.

This clone was seen a single time. The chain employs TRBV11-3 and TRBJ2-3; maybe TRBD1 (5 bases). The CDR3 length is 14 residues. V was pared by 5 bases and J by 2 bases, with 11 bases between. Germline V gives CDR1 SGHNT, CDR2 YENEEA. The chain's CDR3 is CASSPGPATDTQYF. The CDR3 DNA follows: TGTGCCAGCAGCCCAGGGCCAGCCACAGATACGCAGTATTTT.

This chain connects TRBV19 to TRBJ2-1, with 10 bases matching TRBD2. CDR1 is LNHDA and CDR2 is SQIVND in the germline V gene (reference sequence). The CDR3 runs to 17 residues. V lost 4 bases, J lost 0 bases, and 6 bases stayed unmatched. The DNA for the CDR3 is TGTGCCAGTAGTAGGGTTAGCGGGGGGAGCTCCTACAATGAGCAGTTCTTC. Translated, it gives CASSRVSGGSSYNEQFF.

This rearrangement joins TRBV6-6 to TRBJ2-3; D remains ambiguous. V shed 8 bases and J shed 2 bases, with 11 bases lying between them. Germline-derived CDR1 and CDR2 are MNHNY and SVGAGI (reference sequence). The CDR3 is 13 residues long. The CDR3 loop is CASVNLITDTQYF. CDR3 in DNA: TGTGCCAGCGTAAACCTAATCACAGATACGCAGTATTTT.